The T cell receptor (beta chain) described here comes from a study of T and B cells in COVID-19 patients. Study findings and constraints: No sequencing was yet done of CD4+, regulatory or CD8+ subsets, or of SARS-CoV-2-responsive or tetramer+ sorted cells. Patients with COVID-19 reportedly showed strongly skewed T cell receptor beta variable and joining gene usage. At recovery TRB diversity and richness exceeded healthy donors, after highly clonal active COVID-19 repertoires.

Blood genomic DNA input for TRB amplification was 250-500 ng. This clonotype ranks as large. The antigen remains unidentified. The CDR3 runs to 14 residues. The ends lost 7 bases at V and 1 base at J; junction bases unmatched: 6. Germline CDR1 reads SQVTM; CDR2 reads ANQGSEA. BIOMED2 TRB-A/B primer pools were used in multiplex TRB PCR. TCRdb reanalysed the multiplex PCR reads using MiXCR and keeps one entry per CDR3 protein. The repertoire consists of about 8,200 distinct CDR3 sequences, with 40% occurring once and the leading ten covering over 2.5%. This clonotype originated in a human donor who had recovered from COVID-19. Sequencing used blood. This chain joins TRBV29-1 and TRBJ2-2, with 7 bases fitting TRBD2. CDR3 DNA sequence: TGCAGCGCTCTGACTAGCCTGAACACCGGGGAGCTGTTTTTT. This sequence encodes CSALTSLNTGELFF.